The 2 T cell receptor beta chains listed next were all sequenced from one sample in a study of cytomegalovirus exposure and HLA in healthy donors. Researchers ran the PCR with 60 Vbeta and 13 Jbeta primers. The table came from immunoSEQ multiplex PCR; TCRdb's copy has only in-frame clones and leaves some out. The table has 90,000 or so clones, less than 70% seen once. Sequencing was carried out using PBMCs. The source of these receptors is a man aged 45-65 years in good health and CMV-seronegative.

This clone was observed a handful of times. This chain uses TRBV5-4 with TRBJ2-1; 7 bases are shared with TRBD2. Germline loops: CDR1 SGHNT, CDR2 YYREEE (reference sequence). V gave up 2 bases and J gave up 8 bases; unmatched junction bases: 7. This CDR3 is 14 amino acids long. The CDR3 DNA follows: TGTGCCAGCAGCTTCTCGGGAGGCGGGTATGAGCAGTTCTTC. This sequence encodes CASSFSGGGYEQFF.

The chain couples TRBV4-2 to TRBJ2-2; weak D call: TRBD1 (5 bases). The germline V gene encodes CDR1 LGHNA and CDR2 YNFKEQ. Trimming took 7 bases from V and 5 from J, leaving 17 bases between them. The CDR3 has 15 amino acids. DNA of the CDR3: TGTGCCAGCAACCTTTGGTTAGGGGATACCGGGGAGCTGTTTTTT. Translating gives CASNLWLGDTGELFF.